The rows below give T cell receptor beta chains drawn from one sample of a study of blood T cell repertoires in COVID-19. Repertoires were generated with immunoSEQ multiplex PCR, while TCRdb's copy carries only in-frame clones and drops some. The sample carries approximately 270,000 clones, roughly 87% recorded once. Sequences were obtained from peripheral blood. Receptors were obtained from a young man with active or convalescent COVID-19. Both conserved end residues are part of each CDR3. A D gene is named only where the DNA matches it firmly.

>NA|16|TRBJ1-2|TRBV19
CASSIDSFARHRGYTF
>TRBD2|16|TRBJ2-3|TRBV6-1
CASSALAGGGTDTQYF
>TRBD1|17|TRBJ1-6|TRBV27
CASSLWFDGTVDSPLHF
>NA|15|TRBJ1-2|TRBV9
CASSVGGRASYGYTF
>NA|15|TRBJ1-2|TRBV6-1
CASSEQPRGNDGYTF
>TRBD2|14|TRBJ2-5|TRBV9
CASSVGTSQETQYF
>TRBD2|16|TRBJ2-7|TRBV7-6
CASSLGVAGGPDEQYF
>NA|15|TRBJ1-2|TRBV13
CASSTRGGERYGYTF
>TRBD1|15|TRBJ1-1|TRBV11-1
CASSFPRTGNTEAFF
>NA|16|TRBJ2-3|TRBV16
CASSQSPASATDTQYF
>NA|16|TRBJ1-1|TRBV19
CASSKPPRGGNTEAFF
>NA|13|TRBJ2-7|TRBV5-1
CASSPIGSYEQYF
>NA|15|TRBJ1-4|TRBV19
CASSIDNTGGEKLFF
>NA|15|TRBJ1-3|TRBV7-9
CASRIQDDSGNTIYF
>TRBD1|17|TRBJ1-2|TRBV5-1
CASSYGTGYRDGYGYTF
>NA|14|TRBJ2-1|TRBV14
CASSRISSYNEQFF
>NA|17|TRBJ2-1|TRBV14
CASSPHPSGHLYNEQFF
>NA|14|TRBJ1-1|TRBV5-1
CASSWVGGGTEAFF
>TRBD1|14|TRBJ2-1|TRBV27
CASSSGGGLTWPFF
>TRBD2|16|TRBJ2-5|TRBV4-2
CASSQDLGTSGETQYF
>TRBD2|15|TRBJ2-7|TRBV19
CASSIAPSGSSEQYF
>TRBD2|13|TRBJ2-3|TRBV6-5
CASTLAGEDTQYF
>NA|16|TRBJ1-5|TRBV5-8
CASSQGSRAGNQPQHF
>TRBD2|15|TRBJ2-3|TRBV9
CASSRLAGAPDTQYF
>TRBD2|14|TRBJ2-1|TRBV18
CASCRGGSYNEQFF
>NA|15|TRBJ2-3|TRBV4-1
CASSHPGTSTDTQYF
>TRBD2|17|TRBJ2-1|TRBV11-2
CASSLVGTGGPKNEQFF
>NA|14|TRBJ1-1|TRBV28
CASSLLREGTEAFF
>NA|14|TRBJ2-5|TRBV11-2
CASSRTGGEETQYF
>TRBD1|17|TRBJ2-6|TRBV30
CARRIRDRGLQANVLTF
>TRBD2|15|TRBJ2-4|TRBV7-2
CASSLAWGGDQIQYF
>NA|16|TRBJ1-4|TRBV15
CATSRDSGSTNEKLFF
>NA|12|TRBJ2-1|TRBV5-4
CASSLGENEQFF
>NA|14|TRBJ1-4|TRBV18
CASSPGQRNEKLFF
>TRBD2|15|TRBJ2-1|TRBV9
CASTPWREVYNEQFF
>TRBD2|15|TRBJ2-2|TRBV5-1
CASKTTSGVHGELFF
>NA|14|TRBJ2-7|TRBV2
CASSGLGPPYEQYF
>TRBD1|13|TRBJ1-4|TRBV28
CASSSGTVEKLFF
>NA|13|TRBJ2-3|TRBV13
CASSLAGTDTQYF
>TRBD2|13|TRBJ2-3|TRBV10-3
CATLTSGTDTQYF
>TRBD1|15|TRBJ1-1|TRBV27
CASSSPRTGFAEAFF
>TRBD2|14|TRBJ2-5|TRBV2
CASTRSLAGETQYF
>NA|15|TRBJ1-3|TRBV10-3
CAIGGETSSGNTIYF
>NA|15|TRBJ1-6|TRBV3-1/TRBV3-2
CASSLTPGGDSPLHF
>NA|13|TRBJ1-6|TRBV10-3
CAISGVVDSPLHF
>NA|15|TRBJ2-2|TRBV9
CASSVAAGSTGELFF
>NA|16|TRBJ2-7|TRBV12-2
CASRLLPAGESGEQYF
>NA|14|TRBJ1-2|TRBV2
CASSDGLNFYGYTF
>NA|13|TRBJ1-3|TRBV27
CASSITSGNTIYF
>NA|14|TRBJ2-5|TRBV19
CASSITSGQETQYF
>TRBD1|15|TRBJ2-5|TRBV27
CASSLFWGQPGTQYF
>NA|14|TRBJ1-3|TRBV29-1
CSAGGGNSGNTIYF
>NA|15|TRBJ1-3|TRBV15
CATSRDRGSGNTIYF
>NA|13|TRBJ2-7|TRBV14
CASSLDRFFEQYF
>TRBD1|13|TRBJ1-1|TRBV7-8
CASSLTGGFEAFF
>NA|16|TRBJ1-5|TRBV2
CASSDISGAALGPQHF
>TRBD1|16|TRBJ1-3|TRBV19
CASSSSGQGSGNTIYF
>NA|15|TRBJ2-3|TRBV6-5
CASSYWAGPTDTQYF
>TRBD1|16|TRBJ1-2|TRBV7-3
CASSSSAGQGFYGYTF
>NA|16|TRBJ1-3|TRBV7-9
CASSFEGVGSGNTIYF